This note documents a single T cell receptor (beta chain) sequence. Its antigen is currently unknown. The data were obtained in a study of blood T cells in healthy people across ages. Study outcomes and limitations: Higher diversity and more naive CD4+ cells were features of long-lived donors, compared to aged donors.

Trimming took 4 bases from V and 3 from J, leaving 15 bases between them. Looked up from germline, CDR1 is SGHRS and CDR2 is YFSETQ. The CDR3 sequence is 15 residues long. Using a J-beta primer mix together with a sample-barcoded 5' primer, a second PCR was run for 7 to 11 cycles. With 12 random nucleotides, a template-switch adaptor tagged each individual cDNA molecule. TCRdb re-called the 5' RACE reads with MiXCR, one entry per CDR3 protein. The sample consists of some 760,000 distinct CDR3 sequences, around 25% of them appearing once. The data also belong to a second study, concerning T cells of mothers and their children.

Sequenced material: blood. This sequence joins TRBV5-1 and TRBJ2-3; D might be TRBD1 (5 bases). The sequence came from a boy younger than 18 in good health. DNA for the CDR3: TGCGCCAGCAGCCCCCAGGGCTTACTAACAGATACGCAGTATTTT. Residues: CASSPQGLLTDTQYF.